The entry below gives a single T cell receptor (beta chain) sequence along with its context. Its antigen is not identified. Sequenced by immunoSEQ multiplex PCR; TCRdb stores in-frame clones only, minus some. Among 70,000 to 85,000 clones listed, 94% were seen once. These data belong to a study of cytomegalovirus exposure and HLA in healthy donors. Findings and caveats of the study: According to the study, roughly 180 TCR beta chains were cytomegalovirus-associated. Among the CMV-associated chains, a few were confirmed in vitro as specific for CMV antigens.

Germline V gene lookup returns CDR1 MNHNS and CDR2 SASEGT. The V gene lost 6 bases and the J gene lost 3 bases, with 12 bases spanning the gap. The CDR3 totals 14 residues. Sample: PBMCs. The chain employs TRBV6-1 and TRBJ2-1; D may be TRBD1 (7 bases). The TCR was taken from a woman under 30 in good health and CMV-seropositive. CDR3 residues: CASRLAGGYNEQFF. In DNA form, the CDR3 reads TGTGCCAGCAGACTAGCAGGGGGCTACAATGAGCAGTTCTTC.